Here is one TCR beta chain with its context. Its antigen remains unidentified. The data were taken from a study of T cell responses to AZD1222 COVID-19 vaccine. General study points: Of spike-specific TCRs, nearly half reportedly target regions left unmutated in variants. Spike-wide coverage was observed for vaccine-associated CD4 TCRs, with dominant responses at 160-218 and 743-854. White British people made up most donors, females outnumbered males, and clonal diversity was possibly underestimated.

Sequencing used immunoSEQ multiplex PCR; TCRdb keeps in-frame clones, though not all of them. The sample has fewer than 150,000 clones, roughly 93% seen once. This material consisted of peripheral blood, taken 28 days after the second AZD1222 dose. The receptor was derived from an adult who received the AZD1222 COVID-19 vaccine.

The CDR3 reads CASSVSRQTAGDTQYF. In DNA form, the CDR3 reads TGTGCCAGCAGCGTATCTAGACAAACAGCGGGAGATACGCAGTATTTT. The rearrangement joins TRBV9 to TRBJ2-3, with a weak D call TRBD2 (6 bases). CDR1 and CDR2 (germline): SGDLS, YYNGEE. CDR3 size: 16 residues. Trimming left V 1 base short and J 5 bases short, with 17 bases between.